These 23 T cell receptor beta chains were all obtained from the same sample, sequenced in a study of blood T cell repertoires in COVID-19. Sequencing used immunoSEQ multiplex PCR; TCRdb keeps in-frame clones, though not all of them. Counted here are over 40,000 clones, over 80% occurring once; the ten biggest clones make up approximately 12%. The sequenced material came from peripheral blood. Receptors were obtained from a human donor in a cohort sampled during active COVID-19.

The V and J genes are TRBV19 and TRBJ2-6, with a possible D match to TRBD2 (6 bases). V dropped 7 bases and J dropped 0 bases, with 16 bases sitting between them. The CDR3 has 17 residues. Germline V gene data show CDR1 as LNHDA and CDR2 as SQIVND (reference sequence). The CDR3, as DNA: TGTGCCAGTACCCCGCCCGGCGGGAACTCTGGGGCCAACGTCCTGACTTTC. Translation: CASTPPGGNSGANVLTF.

The chain employs TRBV19 and TRBJ1-1; TRBD1 might be the D (5 bases). The V gene's germline CDR1 is LNHDA and CDR2 SQIVND (reference sequence). The V and J ends lost 5 bases and 1 base respectively, with 14 bases between them. The CDR3 sequence is 15 residues long. The CDR3 region is CASSVYPGQNTEAFF. CDR3 bases: TGTGCCAGTAGTGTCTACCCAGGACAGAACACTGAAGCTTTCTTT.

The rearrangement uses TRBV6-6 and TRBJ2-3; no firm D call. Trimming took off 2 bases at V and 7 bases at J, with 13 bases between the two ends. From germline, CDR1 is MNHNY and CDR2 SVGAGI (reference sequence). The CDR3 contains 14 residues. The CDR3 nucleotides are TGTGCCAGCAGTTACCTATACGAGTTAAATACGCAGTATTTT. This codes for CASSYLYELNTQYF.

By proportion, this clone is medium-sized. V usage is TRBV28 and J usage is TRBJ1-5, with TRBD1 matching 11 bases. The CDR3 extends over 14 amino acids. CDR1 MDHEN and CDR2 SYDVKM come from the germline V gene. The V gene end was trimmed by 8 bases and the J gene end by 4 bases; junction bases not matched to a gene: 4. Here the CDR3 DNA reads TGTGCCAGCGCGTGGGACAGGGGGAATCAGCCCCAGCATTTT. It codes for CASAWDRGNQPQHF. The full variable domain, its missing parts supplied by reference TRBV28 and TRBJ1-5, is DVKVTQSSRYLVKRTGEKVFLECVQDMDHENMFWYRQDPGLGLRLIYFSYDVKMKEKGDIPEGYSVSREKKERFSLILESASTNQTSMYLCASAWDRGNQPQHFGDGTRLSIL.

V usage is TRBV11-3 and J usage is TRBJ1-1; the D is unclear. In germline, CDR1 is SGHNT, CDR2 YENEEA. CDR3 length: 13 residues. Trimming took off 5 bases at V and 1 base at J, with 8 bases between the two ends. In DNA form, the CDR3 reads TGTGCCAGCAGCACGGGAGCGAACACTGAAGCTTTCTTT. It translates to CASSTGANTEAFF.

This chain joins TRBV7-2 and TRBJ1-2, with D unresolved. V dropped 6 bases and J dropped 2 bases, with 10 bases sitting between them. The CDR3 covers 13 residues. Germline V lookup: CDR1 SGHTA, CDR2 FQGNSA. In nucleotides, the CDR3 is TGTGCCAGCAGACCTCAGACAAACTATGGCTACACCTTC. As protein: CASRPQTNYGYTF.

This clone was seen only a few times. This chain uses TRBV4-1 with TRBJ2-2, with 8 bases lining up with TRBD2. The germline gives CDR1 MGHRA, CDR2 YSYEKL. V was pared by 1 base and J by 3 bases, with 13 bases of the junction left unmatched. The CDR3 runs to 19 residues. CDR3 sequence: CASSQGLSGTAMYTGELFF. CDR3 bases: TGCGCCAGCAGCCAAGGGCTTAGCGGGACCGCGATGTACACCGGGGAGCTGTTTTTT.

The chain carries TRBV2 and TRBJ1-5; 9 nucleotides match TRBD1. Germline trimming cut 5 bases from V and 4 bases from J; bases unmatched to any gene: 3. The V gene's germline CDR1 is SNHLY and CDR2 FYNNEI. The CDR3 is 14 residues long. CDR3 loop: CASSNDRGNQPQHF. The CDR3 DNA reads TGTGCCAGCAGTAATGACAGGGGGAATCAGCCCCAGCATTTT.

This rearrangement joins TRBV4-2 to TRBJ1-1, with 10 nucleotides matching TRBD1. V was clipped by 3 bases and J by 1 base; unmatched bases: 8. The CDR3 runs to 17 residues. CDR1 and CDR2 from the germline V gene are LGHNA and YNFKEQ. The CDR3: CASSHGGDRGPNTEAFF. The CDR3 DNA reads as TGTGCCAGCAGCCATGGGGGGGACAGGGGCCCGAACACTGAAGCTTTCTTT.

The sample holds a few counts of this clone. The gene calls are TRBV9 and TRBJ2-2; TRBD2 aligns across 10 bases. Germline loops: CDR1 SGDLS, CDR2 YYNGEE. The CDR3 loop spans 16 amino acids. Unmatched junction bases numbered 8, after V lost 3 bases and J lost 6 bases. The CDR3 DNA sequence: TGTGCCAGCAGCGGTGGGAGACTAGCGGGTCCCGGGGAGCTGTTTTTT. The encoded protein is CASSGGRLAGPGELFF.

The gene calls are TRBV18 and TRBJ2-5; tentative D call: TRBD1 (5 bases). Trimming left V 2 bases short and J 2 bases short, with 6 bases between. This CDR3 comprises 13 residues. CDR1 KGHSH and CDR2 LQKENI come from the germline V gene. CDR3 coding DNA: TGTGCCAGCTCACCAGCAGGGCAAGAGACCCAGTACTTC. Translation gives CASSPAGQETQYF.

The gene calls are TRBV3-1 (or the pseudogene TRBV3-2) and TRBJ2-7; maybe TRBD2 (6 bases). V gave up 4 bases and J gave up 0 bases, with 13 bases separating them. This CDR3 region has 15 residues. Germline assignment: CDR1 LGHDT and CDR2 YNNKEL (reference sequence). The CDR3 DNA reads as TGTGCCAGCAGCCGAGTCGGGGGAAGCTCCTACGAGCAGTACTTC. Translation gives CASSRVGGSSYEQYF.

This chain joins TRBV11-2 and TRBJ2-1; 8 bases are a match to TRBD2. Germline values: CDR1 SGHAT, CDR2 FQNNGV. The trim removed 1 base at V and 2 bases at J, leaving 1 base unmatched. This CDR3 comprises 15 residues. CDR3 coding DNA: TGTGCCAGCAGCTTAGTAGCGGGGACCTACAATGAGCAGTTCTTC. Amino acids: CASSLVAGTYNEQFF.

This sequence joins TRBV19 and TRBJ1-1, with D perhaps TRBD1 (5 bases). V was shortened by 3 bases and J by 3 bases, with 14 bases between the two germline ends. Germline CDR1 is LNHDA and CDR2 is SQIVND (reference sequence). There are 15 residues in the CDR3. CDR3 sequence reads: CASSIGGSTDTEAFF. As DNA, the CDR3 is TGTGCCAGTAGTATTGGGGGGTCGACGGACACTGAAGCTTTCTTT.

The rearrangement joins TRBV19 to TRBJ2-1; D may be TRBD2 (6 bases). Trimming took 2 bases from V and 4 from J, leaving 12 bases between them. There are 15 residues in the CDR3. Germline lookup yields CDR1 LNHDA and CDR2 SQIVND (reference sequence). CDR3 residues: CASSIPRETYNEQFF. The CDR3, as DNA: TGTGCCAGTAGTATACCCCGGGAGACTTACAATGAGCAGTTCTTC.

The gene calls are TRBV7-2 and TRBJ1-2; D is perhaps TRBD1 (6 bases). Per the germline V gene, CDR1 is SGHTA and CDR2 is FQGNSA. CDR3 size: 15 residues. V was pared by 0 bases and J by 0 bases, with 8 bases between. CDR3 loop: CASSLAGAANYGYTF. The CDR3 nucleotides are TGTGCCAGCAGCTTAGCGGGGGCGGCTAACTATGGCTACACCTTC.

The rearrangement joins TRBV5-1 to TRBJ2-7, with 9 bases aligning to TRBD1. This CDR3 is 16 amino acids long. Germline V gene data show CDR1 as SGHRS and CDR2 as YFSETQ. The junction had 8 bases not matched to a gene; V was cut back by 4 bases and J by 0 bases. The CDR3 DNA reads TGCGCCAGCAGCGCGGGACAGGGAACTTTCTCCTACGAGCAGTACTTC. It encodes CASSAGQGTFSYEQYF.

This clone was found once. The rearrangement uses TRBV7-9 and TRBJ2-5, with TRBD1 matching over 7 bases. The CDR3 covers 14 residues. V lost 3 bases to trimming and J lost 7 bases; unmatched junction nucleotides: 8. The germline CDR1 and CDR2 sequences are SEHNR and FQNEAQ (reference sequence). CDR3 coding DNA: TGTGCCAGCAGCTTCGCCAGGGGGACGGGGACCCAGTACTTC. This encodes CASSFARGTGTQYF.

The rearrangement joins TRBV4-3 to TRBJ1-1; D gene ambiguous. V was shortened by 4 bases and J by 0 bases, with 6 bases between the two germline ends. The CDR3 is 13 residues long. Germline loops: CDR1 LGHNA, CDR2 YSLEER. CDR3 nucleotides: TGCGCCAGCAGCCGTTCTTTGAACACTGAAGCTTTCTTT. Its protein product is CASSRSLNTEAFF.

V gene TRBV6-1 combines with J gene TRBJ2-7, with D perhaps TRBD2 (6 bases). The CDR3 runs 14 residues. Germline V gives CDR1 MNHNS, CDR2 SASEGT. V was shortened by 0 bases and J by 2 bases, with 8 bases between the two germline ends. The CDR3 bases are TGTGCCAGCAGTGAAGCAGGGAGGCCCTACGAGCAGTACTTC. Protein sequence: CASSEAGRPYEQYF.

The rearrangement joins TRBV7-9 to TRBJ2-7; D not resolved. The germline CDR1 and CDR2 sequences are SEHNR and FQNEAQ (reference sequence). Trimming removed 7 bases at V and 4 bases at J, with 8 bases between. The CDR3 has 11 amino acids. The CDR3 bases are TGTGCCAGCACCCTAGAATACGAGCAGTACTTC. This sequence encodes CASTLEYEQYF.

The V call is TRBV11-2, the J call TRBJ2-1; D remains unclear. The length of the CDR3 is 15 residues. V was clipped by 5 bases and J by 6 bases, with 17 bases between them. From germline, CDR1 is SGHAT and CDR2 FQNNGV. In DNA form, the CDR3 reads TGTGCCAGCAGCCCTACTCTAGTTTCTGCCAATGAGCAGTTCTTC. Its protein product is CASSPTLVSANEQFF.

The CDR3 coding sequence is TGTGCCAGCAGGCGGACTAGCGGGTTTTCCTACGAGCAGTACTTC. The encoded protein is CASRRTSGFSYEQYF. The genes are TRBV6-5 and TRBJ2-7, with 11 bases identical to TRBD2. Trimming cost V 6 bases and J 1 base; bases outside gene matches: 5. This CDR3 comprises 15 residues. Germline assignment: CDR1 MNHEY and CDR2 SVGAGI.